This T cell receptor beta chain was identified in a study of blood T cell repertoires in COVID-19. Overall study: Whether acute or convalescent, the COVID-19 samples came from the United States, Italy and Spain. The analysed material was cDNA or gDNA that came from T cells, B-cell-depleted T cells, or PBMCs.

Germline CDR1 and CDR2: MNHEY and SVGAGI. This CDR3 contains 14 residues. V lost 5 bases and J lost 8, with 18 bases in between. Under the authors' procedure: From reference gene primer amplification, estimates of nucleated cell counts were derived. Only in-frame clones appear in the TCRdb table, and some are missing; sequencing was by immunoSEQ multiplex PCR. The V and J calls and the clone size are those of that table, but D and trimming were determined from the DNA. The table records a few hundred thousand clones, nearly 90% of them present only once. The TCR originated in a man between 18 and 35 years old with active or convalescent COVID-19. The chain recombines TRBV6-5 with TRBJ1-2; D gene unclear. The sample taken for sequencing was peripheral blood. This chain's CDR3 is CASSPVSPPEGYTF. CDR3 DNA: TGTGCCAGCAGTCCGGTATCCCCCCCCGAGGGCTACACCTTC.